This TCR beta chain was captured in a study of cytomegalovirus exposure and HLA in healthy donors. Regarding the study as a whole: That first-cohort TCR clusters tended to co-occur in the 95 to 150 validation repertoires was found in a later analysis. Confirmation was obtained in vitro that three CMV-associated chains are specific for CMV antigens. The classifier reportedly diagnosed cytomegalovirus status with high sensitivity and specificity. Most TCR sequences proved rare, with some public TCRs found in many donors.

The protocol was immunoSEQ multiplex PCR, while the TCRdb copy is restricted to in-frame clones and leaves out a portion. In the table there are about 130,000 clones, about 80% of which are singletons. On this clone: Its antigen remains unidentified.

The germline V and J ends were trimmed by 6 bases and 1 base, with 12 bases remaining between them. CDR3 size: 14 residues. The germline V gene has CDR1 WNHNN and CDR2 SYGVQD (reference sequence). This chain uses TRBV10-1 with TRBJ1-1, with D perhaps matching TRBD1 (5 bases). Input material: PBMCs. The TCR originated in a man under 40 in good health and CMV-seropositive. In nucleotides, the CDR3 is TGCGCCAGCAGCCCCAGCAGGGCGAACACTGAAGCTTTCTTT. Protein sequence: CASSPSRANTEAFF.